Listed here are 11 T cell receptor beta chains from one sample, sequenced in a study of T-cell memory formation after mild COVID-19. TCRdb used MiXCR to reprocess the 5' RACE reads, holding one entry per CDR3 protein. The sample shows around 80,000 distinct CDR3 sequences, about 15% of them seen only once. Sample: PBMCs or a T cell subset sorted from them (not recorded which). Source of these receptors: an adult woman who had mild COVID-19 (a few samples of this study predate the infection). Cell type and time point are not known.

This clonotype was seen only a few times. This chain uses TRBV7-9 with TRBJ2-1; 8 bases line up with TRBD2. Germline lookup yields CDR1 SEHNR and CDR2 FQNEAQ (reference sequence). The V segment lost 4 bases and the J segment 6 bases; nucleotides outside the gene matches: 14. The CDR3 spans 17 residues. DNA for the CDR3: TGTGCCAGCAGCTCCCTTACGAGCGGGAGTGGTGGCAATGAGCAGTTCTTC. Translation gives CASSSLTSGSGGNEQFF.

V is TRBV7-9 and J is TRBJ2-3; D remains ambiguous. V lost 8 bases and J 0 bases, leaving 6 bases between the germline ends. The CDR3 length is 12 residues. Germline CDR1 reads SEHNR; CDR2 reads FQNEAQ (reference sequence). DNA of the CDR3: TGTGCCAGCTTGGATAGCACAGATACGCAGTATTTT. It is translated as CASLDSTDTQYF.

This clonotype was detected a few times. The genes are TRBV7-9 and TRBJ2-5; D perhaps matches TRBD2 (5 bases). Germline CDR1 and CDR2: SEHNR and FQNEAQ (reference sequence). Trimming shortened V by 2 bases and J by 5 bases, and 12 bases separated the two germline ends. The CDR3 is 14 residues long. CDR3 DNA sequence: TGTGCCAGCAGCTTAAATGAGGGAATGGAGACCCAGTACTTC. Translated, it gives CASSLNEGMETQYF.

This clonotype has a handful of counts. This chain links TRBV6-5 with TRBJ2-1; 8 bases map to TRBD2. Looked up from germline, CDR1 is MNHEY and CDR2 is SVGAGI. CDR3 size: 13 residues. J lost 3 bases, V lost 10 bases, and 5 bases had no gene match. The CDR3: CATRAGGYNEQFF. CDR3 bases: TGTGCCACCCGCGCGGGGGGCTACAATGAGCAGTTCTTC.

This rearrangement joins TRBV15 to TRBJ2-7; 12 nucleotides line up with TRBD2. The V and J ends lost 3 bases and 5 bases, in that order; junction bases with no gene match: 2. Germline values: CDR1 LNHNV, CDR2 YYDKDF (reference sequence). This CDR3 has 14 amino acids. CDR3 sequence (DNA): TGTGCCACCAGCAGGACTAGCGGGAGCCACGAGCAGTACTTC. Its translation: CATSRTSGSHEQYF.

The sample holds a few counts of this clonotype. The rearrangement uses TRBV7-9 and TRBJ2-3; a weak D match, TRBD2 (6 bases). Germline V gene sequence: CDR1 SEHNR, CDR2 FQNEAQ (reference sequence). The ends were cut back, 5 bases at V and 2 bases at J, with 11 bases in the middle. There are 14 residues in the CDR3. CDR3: CASSRDFTTDTQYF. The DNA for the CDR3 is TGTGCCAGCAGCCGGGACTTCACCACAGATACGCAGTATTTT.

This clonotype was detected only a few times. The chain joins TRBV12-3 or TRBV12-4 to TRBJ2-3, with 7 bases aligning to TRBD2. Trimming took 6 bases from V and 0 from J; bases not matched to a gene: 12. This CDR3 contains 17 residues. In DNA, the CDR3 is TGTGCCAGCAGCCCAGAGGGGCTAGCGGCTAGCACAGATACGCAGTATTTT. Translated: CASSPEGLAASTDTQYF.

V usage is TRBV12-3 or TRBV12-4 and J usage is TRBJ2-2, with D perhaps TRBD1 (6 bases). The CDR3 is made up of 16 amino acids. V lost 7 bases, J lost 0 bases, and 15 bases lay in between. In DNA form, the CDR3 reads TGTGCCAGCACCACAGCAAAGGGGGCGAACACCGGGGAGCTGTTTTTT. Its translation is CASTTAKGANTGELFF.

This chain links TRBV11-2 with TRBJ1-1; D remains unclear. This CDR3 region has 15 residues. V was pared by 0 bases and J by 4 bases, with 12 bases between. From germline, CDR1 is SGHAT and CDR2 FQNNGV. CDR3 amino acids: CASSLDLGLSTEAFF. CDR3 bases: TGTGCCAGCAGCTTAGATCTGGGCCTGAGCACTGAAGCTTTCTTT. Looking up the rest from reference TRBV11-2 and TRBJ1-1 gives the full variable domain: EAGVAQSPRYKIIEKRQSVAFWCNPISGHATLYWYQQILGQGPKLLIQFQNNGVVDDSQLPKDRFSAERLKGVDSTLKIQPAKLEDSAVYLCASSLDLGLSTEAFFGQGTRLTVV.

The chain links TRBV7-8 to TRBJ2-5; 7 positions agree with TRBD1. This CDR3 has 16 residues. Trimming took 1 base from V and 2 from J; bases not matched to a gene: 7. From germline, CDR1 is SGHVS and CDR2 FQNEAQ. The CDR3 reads CASSLGKGTDQETQYF. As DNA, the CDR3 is TGTGCCAGCAGCTTAGGCAAGGGGACAGATCAAGAGACCCAGTACTTC.

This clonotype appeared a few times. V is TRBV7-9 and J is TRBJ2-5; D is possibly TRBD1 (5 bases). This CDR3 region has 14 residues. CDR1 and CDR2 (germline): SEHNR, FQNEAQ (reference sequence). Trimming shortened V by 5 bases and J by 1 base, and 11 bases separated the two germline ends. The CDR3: CASSIFDSQETQYF. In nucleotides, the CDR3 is TGTGCCAGCAGCATTTTTGACAGCCAAGAGACCCAGTACTTC.